The 6 T cell receptor beta chains in this list originate from one sample, sequenced in a study of blood T cell repertoires in COVID-19. The repertoire was sequenced with immunoSEQ multiplex PCR; TCRdb's copy has only in-frame clones and lacks some. The table includes about 160,000 clones, 92% detected once. Material: peripheral blood. These receptors all stem from a young man with COVID-19, enrolled during active disease.

This sequence joins TRBV27 and TRBJ2-1; 11 bases match TRBD2. The trim removed 5 bases at V and 10 bases at J, leaving 10 bases unmatched. Germline lookup yields CDR1 MNHEY and CDR2 SMNVEV (reference sequence). The CDR3 contains 15 residues. In DNA, the CDR3 is TGTGCCAGCAGTCTCCGACTAGCGGGGTACTACGAGCAGTTCTTC. Its translation is CASSLRLAGYYEQFF.

This chain connects TRBV9 to TRBJ1-1; 10 positions match TRBD1. The CDR3 has 15 residues. The V gene's germline CDR1 is SGDLS and CDR2 YYNGEE. The V gene end was trimmed by 3 bases and the J gene end by 8 bases; junction bases not matched to a gene: 10. The CDR3 spells CASSEGDRGPGEAFF. CDR3 DNA sequence: TGTGCCAGCAGCGAGGGAGACAGGGGGCCTGGGGAAGCTTTCTTT.

V gene TRBV29-1 combines with J gene TRBJ2-1; TRBD1 matches 9 bases. The CDR3 length is 15 residues. Trimming removed 4 bases from V and 0 bases from J; junction bases left unmatched: 4. Germline CDR1 reads SQVTM; CDR2 reads ANQGSEA. Here the CDR3 reads CSVVPGQGSYNEQFF. CDR3 nucleotide sequence: TGCAGCGTTGTACCGGGACAGGGCTCCTACAATGAGCAGTTCTTC.

This clone has just a few counts. The genes are TRBV5-4 and TRBJ2-7; D perhaps matches TRBD2 (6 bases). Germline CDR1 is SGHNT and CDR2 is YYREEE (reference sequence). Trimming shortened V by 4 bases and J by 3 bases, and 14 bases separated the two germline ends. This CDR3 region has 14 residues. The DNA for the CDR3 is TGTGCCAGCAGCGCGACGGGGGTAAGCTACGAGCAGTACTTC. Its translation: CASSATGVSYEQYF. Full variable domain (remainder filled in from reference TRBV5-4 and TRBJ2-7): ETGVTQSPTHLIKTRGQQVTLRCSSQSGHNTVSWYQQALGQGPQFIFQYYREEENGRGNFPPRFSGLQFPNYSSELNVNALELDDSALYLCASSATGVSYEQYFGPGTRLTVT.

The chain has TRBV4-1 and TRBJ1-2, with 8 bases lining up with TRBD1. Germline CDR1 reads MGHRA; CDR2 reads YSYEKL. The junction had 8 bases not matched to a gene; V was cut back by 3 bases and J by 8 bases. This CDR3 spans 14 amino acids. CDR3 sequence: CASSQTRGQGGYTF. CDR3 nucleotide sequence: TGCGCCAGCAGCCAGACCAGGGGGCAAGGAGGCTACACCTTC.

This chain joins TRBV15 and TRBJ2-3; the D gene is possibly TRBD2 (5 bases). The length of the CDR3 is 13 residues. Germline V lookup: CDR1 LNHNV, CDR2 YYDKDF (reference sequence). V was shortened by 6 bases and J by 4 bases, with 11 bases between the two germline ends. The CDR3 DNA follows: TGTGCCACCAGTCTAAGCGGATCAGATACGCAGTATTTT. It yields the protein CATSLSGSDTQYF.